The 24 T cell receptor beta chains below were found in one sample sequenced in a study of T cell responses to AZD1222 COVID-19 vaccine (dated by TCRdb to the early 2020s). What this sample's time point label stands for: about 28 days (+/-7) after the second vaccine dose. Library method: the immunoSEQ multiplex PCR assay. TCRdb's version of the immuneACCESS table is confined to in-frame rearrangements and falls short of the full clone set. An unresolved V gene accounts for under half of the shortfall where checked; the remainder is of unknown origin. For this sample there are just under 75,000 clones; around 81% appear just once. Of the sample, 47% is held by the ten largest clones. This material consisted of peripheral blood, taken 28 days after the second AZD1222 dose. The receptor set was obtained from an adult who received the AZD1222 COVID-19 vaccine.

The gene calls are TRBV19 and TRBJ2-3; the D is unclear. V shed 6 bases and J shed 0 bases, with 7 bases lying between them. Germline V gives CDR1 LNHDA, CDR2 SQIVND (reference sequence). The length of the CDR3 is 13 residues. CDR3 residues: CASRGSSTDTQYF. CDR3 DNA: TGTGCCAGTAGGGGCTCTAGCACAGATACGCAGTATTTT.

V usage is TRBV5-6 and J usage is TRBJ1-3, with D possibly being TRBD1 (5 bases). CDR3 length: 16 residues. CDR1 and CDR2 from the germline V gene are SGHDT and YYEEEE. The ends were cut back, 0 bases at V and 0 bases at J, with 10 bases in the middle. This CDR3 reads CASSLETDFSGNTIYF. CDR3 in DNA: TGTGCCAGCAGCTTGGAGACAGATTTCTCTGGAAACACCATATATTTT.

This clone was seen a single time. The V gene is TRBV9, the J gene TRBJ2-3, with no clear D. This CDR3 spans 16 amino acids. Trimming took off 0 bases at V and 0 bases at J, with 11 bases between the two ends. Germline CDR1 SGDLS, CDR2 YYNGEE. The CDR3 protein is CASSVGLARSTDTQYF. The CDR3 DNA reads TGTGCCAGCAGCGTAGGGTTGGCCAGGAGCACAGATACGCAGTATTTT. Full variable domain (rest looked up from reference TRBV9 and TRBJ2-3): DSGVTQTPKHLITATGQRVTLRCSPRSGDLSVYWYQQSLDQGLQFLIQYYNGEERAKGNILERFSAQQFPDLHSELNLSSLELGDSALYFCASSVGLARSTDTQYFGPGTRLTVL.

The gene calls are TRBV2 and TRBJ1-1; possibly TRBD1 for D (6 bases). Trimming removed 4 bases at V and 4 bases at J, with 10 bases between. From germline, CDR1 is SNHLY and CDR2 FYNNEI. CDR3 length: 13 residues. This CDR3 reads CASSAGAATEAFF. The CDR3 DNA reads TGTGCCAGCAGTGCGGGGGCAGCCACTGAAGCTTTCTTT.

The chain combines TRBV6-5 with TRBJ2-4, with D possibly matching TRBD1 (6 bases). Germline V gene lookup returns CDR1 MNHEY and CDR2 SVGAGI. The CDR3 totals 15 residues. Trimming left V 4 bases short and J 4 bases short, with 14 bases between. The CDR3 bases are TGTGCCAGCAGTTCCACCTCCGGACAGAAAAACATTCAGTACTTC. Protein product: CASSSTSGQKNIQYF.

The chain couples TRBV14 to TRBJ2-7; D uncertain. The CDR3 totals 14 residues. Trimming stripped 1 base from V and 1 base from J, with 8 bases between. CDR1 SGHDN and CDR2 FVKESK come from the germline V gene. The CDR3 sequence: CASSQVDLSYEQYF. CDR3 in DNA: TGTGCCAGCAGCCAAGTGGACCTTTCCTACGAGCAGTACTTC.

Only a few counts were recorded for this clone. The same CDR3 can be traced to other DNA sequences in this sample. The chain links TRBV4-3 to TRBJ1-3; D is unclear. Between the trimmed V and J ends, which lost 0 bases and 0 bases, there was a span of 9 bases. Germline lookup yields CDR1 LGHNA and CDR2 YSLEER. The CDR3 contains 16 residues. The CDR3 nucleotides read TGCGCCAGCAGCCAAGACCACTGGGGCTCTGGAAACACCATATATTTT. Protein: CASSQDHWGSGNTIYF.

The chain combines TRBV7-9 with TRBJ2-1; 7 nucleotides line up with TRBD2. This CDR3 comprises 14 residues. The V segment lost 1 base and the J segment 3 bases; nucleotides outside the gene matches: 0. Per the germline V gene, CDR1 is SEHNR and CDR2 is FQNEAQ (reference sequence). The CDR3, as DNA: TGTGCCAGCAGCTTAGGGGACTACTACAATGAGCAGTTCTTC. Residues: CASSLGDYYNEQFF.

Here the CDR3 DNA reads TGTGCCAGTAGTATCCAGGGAGAGACCCAGTACTTC. Amino acids: CASSIQGETQYF. The chain joins TRBV19 to TRBJ2-5, with D possibly TRBD1 on 5 matching bases. This CDR3 spans 12 amino acids. In germline, CDR1 is LNHDA, CDR2 SQIVND (reference sequence). The ends were cut back, 3 bases at V and 4 bases at J, with 6 bases in the middle.

This clone was seen a few times. The CDR3 DNA reads as TGCGCCAGCATTCTGGGGACAGGGGAAGAGACCCAGTACTTC. Residues: CASILGTGEETQYF. The V gene is TRBV5-1, the J gene TRBJ2-5; 10 bases fit TRBD1. The CDR3 extends over 14 amino acids. Trimming cost V 6 bases and J 3 bases; bases outside gene matches: 5. CDR1 is SGHRS and CDR2 is YFSETQ in the germline V gene. Together with reference TRBV5-1 and TRBJ2-5, the CDR3 gives the full variable domain: KAGVTQTPRYLIKTRGQQVTLSCSPISGHRSVSWYQQTPGQGLQFLFEYFSETQRNKGNFPGRFSGRQFSNSRSEMNVSTLELGDSALYLCASILGTGEETQYFGPGTRLLVL.

This clone was picked up one time. The gene calls are TRBV30 and TRBJ2-2, with D unclear. Trimming took off 3 bases at V and 4 bases at J, with 9 bases between the two ends. CDR1 and CDR2 from the germline V gene are GTSNPN and SVGIG (reference sequence). The CDR3 contains 13 residues. CDR3 in amino acids: CAWSPALTGELFF. CDR3 coding DNA: TGTGCCTGGAGCCCGGCCCTCACCGGGGAGCTGTTTTTT.

The gene calls are TRBV19 and TRBJ2-2; D ambiguous. Germline CDR1 LNHDA, CDR2 SQIVND (reference sequence). The CDR3 runs to 13 residues. The germline V and J ends were trimmed by 4 bases and 7 bases, with 10 bases remaining between them. This CDR3 is CASSTRSVGELFF. The CDR3 coding sequence is TGTGCCAGTAGTACAAGGAGCGTCGGGGAGCTGTTTTTT.

This chain links TRBV27 with TRBJ1-1, with a possible D match to TRBD1 (6 bases). Germline V gene sequence: CDR1 MNHEY, CDR2 SMNVEV (reference sequence). This CDR3 contains 14 residues. V lost 2 bases and J 5 bases, leaving 12 bases between the germline ends. The CDR3 DNA reads as TGTGCCAGCAGTTTACGGGGGCGGGAGACTGAAGCTTTCTTT. It yields the protein CASSLRGRETEAFF.

The gene calls are TRBV7-2 and TRBJ2-3, with TRBD2 as a possible D gene (5 bases). Trimming shortened V by 1 base and J by 4 bases, and 9 bases separated the two germline ends. CDR1 is SGHTA, CDR2 FQGNSA, per germline. The CDR3 is 14 amino acids. CDR3 loop: CASSLGVLADTQYF. CDR3 coding DNA: TGTGCCAGCAGCTTAGGAGTACTAGCAGATACGCAGTATTTT.

This chain uses TRBV6-6 with TRBJ2-5; D remains ambiguous. The CDR3 totals 10 residues. Trimming took 8 bases from V and 4 from J, leaving 5 bases between them. From germline, CDR1 is MNHNY and CDR2 SVGAGI (reference sequence). CDR3 loop: CASSRETQYF. Here the CDR3 DNA reads TGTGCCAGCTCCCGAGAGACCCAGTACTTC.

This chain uses TRBV19 with TRBJ1-5; TRBD1 matches 7 bases. V was clipped by 9 bases and J by 1 base; unmatched bases: 9. Germline values: CDR1 LNHDA, CDR2 SQIVND (reference sequence). There are 15 residues in the CDR3. Here the CDR3 reads CASTPGTASNQPQHF. CDR3 DNA: TGTGCCAGCACCCCAGGGACAGCGAGCAATCAGCCCCAGCATTTT.

V is TRBV6-5 and J is TRBJ2-7, with D hard to call. V was pared by 10 bases and J by 6 bases, with 10 bases between. Germline V CDR1 and CDR2: MNHEY, SVGAGI. The CDR3 consists of 10 residues. CDR3 residues: CATAPGEQYF. The CDR3 nucleotides are TGTGCCACCGCCCCAGGCGAGCAGTACTTC.

The CDR3 reads CAISEGKSTGAKNIQYF. The CDR3 DNA reads as TGTGCCATCAGTGAGGGCAAGTCCACCGGGGCCAAAAACATTCAGTACTTC. V is TRBV10-3 and J is TRBJ2-4; D unresolved. The CDR3 consists of 17 residues. In germline, CDR1 is ENHRY, CDR2 SYGVKD. V was clipped by 2 bases and J by 1 base, with 15 bases between them.

The V and J genes are TRBV5-5 and TRBJ1-2, with D hard to call. In germline, CDR1 is SGHKS, CDR2 YYEKEE (reference sequence). The V gene lost 1 base and the J gene lost 3 bases, with 10 bases spanning the gap. The CDR3 has 14 residues. The CDR3: CASSLTVGDYGYTF. CDR3 nucleotides: TGTGCCAGCAGCTTGACCGTGGGCGACTATGGCTACACCTTC.

V and J are TRBV9 and TRBJ2-1; 8 nucleotides match TRBD2. The CDR3 contains 15 residues. J lost 4 bases, V lost 5 bases, and 8 bases had no gene match. The V gene's germline CDR1 is SGDLS and CDR2 YYNGEE. The CDR3 loop reads CASRGSGSSYNEQFF. In DNA, the CDR3 is TGTGCCAGCAGGGGGAGCGGGAGTTCGTACAATGAGCAGTTCTTC.

This sequence joins TRBV3-1 (or the pseudogene TRBV3-2) and TRBJ1-2; the D is unclear. This CDR3 is built from 14 residues. The V gene lost 4 bases and the J gene lost 3 bases, with 12 bases spanning the gap. The germline V gene encodes CDR1 LGHDT and CDR2 YNNKEL (reference sequence). In DNA, the CDR3 is TGTGCCAGCAGCCCAACCGCAACCTACTATGGCTACACCTTC. This gives the protein CASSPTATYYGYTF.

This clone has more than one count but fewer than ten. V gene TRBV7-8 combines with J gene TRBJ1-4; D unclear. Trimming took off 5 bases at V and 3 bases at J, with 16 bases between the two ends. The CDR3 consists of 16 residues. The germline gives CDR1 SGHVS, CDR2 FQNEAQ. The CDR3 loop is CASSPRTGGPNEKLFF. In DNA form, the CDR3 reads TGTGCCAGCAGCCCTAGGACGGGCGGGCCTAATGAAAAACTGTTTTTT. The entire variable domain, with the rest obtained from reference TRBV7-8 and TRBJ1-4, is as follows: GAGVSQSPRYKVAKRGQDVALRCDPISGHVSLFWYQQALGQGPEFLTYFQNEAQLDKSGLPSDRFFAERPEGSVSTLKIQRTQQEDSAVYLCASSPRTGGPNEKLFFGSGTQLSVL.

This clone came up a few times. V is TRBV7-9 and J is TRBJ2-7, with D uncertain. Germline CDR1 SEHNR, CDR2 FQNEAQ (reference sequence). The V gene lost 1 base and the J gene lost 6 bases, with 7 bases spanning the gap. This CDR3 has 12 residues. CDR3 DNA sequence: TGTGCCAGCAGCTTAGGTTTGGGCGAGCAGTACTTC. It specifies CASSLGLGEQYF.

This chain links TRBV5-1 with TRBJ1-6; no definite D call. Germline V gene lookup returns CDR1 SGHRS and CDR2 YFSETQ. This CDR3 contains 14 residues. The V and J ends lost 2 bases and 7 bases respectively, with 10 bases between them. In nucleotides, the CDR3 is TGCGCCAGCAGCTTTGAACTGCGGAATTCACCCCTCCACTTT. Encoded protein: CASSFELRNSPLHF.